This T cell receptor beta chain was identified during a study of blood T cell repertoires in COVID-19. Profiled with immunoSEQ multiplex PCR; TCRdb holds only in-frame clones, not every one. The data show over 130,000 clones, with about 87% seen just once and about 10% held by the top ten. This CDR3 comprises 13 residues. Trimming left V 2 bases short and J 4 bases short, with 8 bases between. The V gene's germline CDR1 is SEHNR and CDR2 FQNEAQ (reference sequence). This rearrangement joins TRBV7-9 to TRBJ1-1; D might be TRBD1 (5 bases). Sequencing was performed on peripheral blood. The TCR was taken from a man in his sixties with active or convalescent COVID-19. The CDR3 sequence is CASSLSGTTEAFF. DNA of the CDR3: TGTGCCAGCAGCTTAAGCGGGACCACTGAAGCTTTCTTT.